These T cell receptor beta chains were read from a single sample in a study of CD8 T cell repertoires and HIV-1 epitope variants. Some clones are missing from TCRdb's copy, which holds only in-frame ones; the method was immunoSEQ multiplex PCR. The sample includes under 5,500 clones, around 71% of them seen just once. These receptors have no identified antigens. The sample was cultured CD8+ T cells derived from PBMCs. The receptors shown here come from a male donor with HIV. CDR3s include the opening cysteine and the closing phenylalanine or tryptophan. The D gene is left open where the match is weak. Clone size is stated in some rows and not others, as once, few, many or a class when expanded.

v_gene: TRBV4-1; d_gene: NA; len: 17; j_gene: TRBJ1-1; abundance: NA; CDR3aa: CASSQDLAGAQNTEAFF; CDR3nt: TGCGCCAGCAGCCAAGATCTTGCGGGGGCGCAGAACACTGAAGCTTTCTTT
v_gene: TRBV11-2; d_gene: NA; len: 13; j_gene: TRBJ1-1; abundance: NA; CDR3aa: CASSLGLYTEAFF; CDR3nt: TGTGCCAGCAGCTTAGGTTTGTACACTGAAGCTTTCTTT
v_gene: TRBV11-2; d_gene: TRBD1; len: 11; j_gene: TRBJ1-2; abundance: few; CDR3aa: CASRDRTLAVF; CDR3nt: TGTGCCTCGAGGGACAGGACATTGGCGGTCTTC
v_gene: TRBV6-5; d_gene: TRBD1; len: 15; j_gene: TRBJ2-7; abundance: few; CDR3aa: CASSYSRTGGHEQYF; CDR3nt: TGTGCCAGCAGTTACTCACGGACAGGGGGGCACGAGCAGTACTTC
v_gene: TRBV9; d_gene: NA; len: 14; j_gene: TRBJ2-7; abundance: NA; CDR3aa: CASSVEGSSYEQYF; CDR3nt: TGTGCCAGCAGCGTAGAAGGGAGCTCCTACGAGCAGTACTTC
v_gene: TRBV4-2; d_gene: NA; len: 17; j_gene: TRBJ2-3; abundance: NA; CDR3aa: CASSQETTEYSTDTQYF; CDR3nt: TGTGCCAGCAGCCAAGAAACTACGGAATATAGCACAGATACGCAGTATTTT
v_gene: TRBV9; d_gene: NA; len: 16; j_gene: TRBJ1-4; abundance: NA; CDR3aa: CASSLSSGILGEKLFF; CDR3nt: TGTGCCAGCAGCCTATCATCCGGGATACTTGGGGAAAAACTGTTTTTT
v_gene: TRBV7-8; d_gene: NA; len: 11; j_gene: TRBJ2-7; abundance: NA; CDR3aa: CASTLSYEQYF; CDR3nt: TGTGCCAGCACCCTCTCCTACGAGCAGTACTTC
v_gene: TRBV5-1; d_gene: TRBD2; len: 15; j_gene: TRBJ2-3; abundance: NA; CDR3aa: CASSLEGLETDTQYF; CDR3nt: TGCGCCAGCAGCTTGGAGGGACTAGAGACAGATACGCAGTATTTT
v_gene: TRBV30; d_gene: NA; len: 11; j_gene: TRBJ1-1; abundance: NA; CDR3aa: CAWSVALRAFF; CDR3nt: TGTGCCTGGAGTGTGGCCCTACGGGCTTTCTTT